Following are 11 T cell receptor beta chains from one sample sequenced in a study of OX40 agonist ivuxolimab in advanced cancers. Assay used: immunoSEQ multiplex PCR; TCRdb lists only in-frame clones, some missing. The data show about 69,000 clones, with almost 90% seen just once and 10% held by the top ten. The material was CD4+ or CD8+ T cells sorted from blood, obtained in a trial of the OX40 agonist ivuxolimab. The origin of the receptors is an adult with an advanced solid tumor such as melanoma, head and neck, liver or kidney cancer.

V usage is TRBV28 and J usage is TRBJ2-5; TRBD1 matches 9 bases. CDR1 is MDHEN and CDR2 is SYDVKM in the germline V gene. V lost 6 bases and J lost 4; bases outside the gene matches: 6. The CDR3 is 14 amino acids. The CDR3 region is CASRTGGMGETQYF. In nucleotides, the CDR3 is TGTGCCAGCAGGACAGGGGGAATGGGAGAGACCCAGTACTTC.

The chain uses TRBV30 and TRBJ2-7; possibly TRBD1 or TRBD2 for D (6 bases each). CDR1 and CDR2 from the germline V gene are GTSNPN and SVGIG (reference sequence). V was clipped by 3 bases and J by 6 bases, with 15 bases between them. The CDR3 length is 13 residues. The CDR3 nucleotides are TGTGCCTGGAGAGCCATTAGGGGGGTCGAGCAGTACTTC. Its protein product is CAWRAIRGVEQYF.

The gene calls are TRBV11-1 and TRBJ2-3; a weak D match, TRBD1 (6 bases). Germline loops: CDR1 SGHAT, CDR2 FQDESV (reference sequence). V lost 6 bases to trimming and J lost 4 bases, with 14 bases between them. The CDR3 is 14 amino acids. The CDR3 DNA follows: TGTGCCAGCAGTCTTCAACAGGGATCAGATACGCAGTATTTT. Its protein is CASSLQQGSDTQYF.

CDR3 nucleotide sequence: TGTGCCAGCAGCTTAAGGGGATCCTACAATGAGCAGTTCTTC. Translation: CASSLRGSYNEQFF. The gene calls are TRBV7-3 and TRBJ2-1; D uncertain. The CDR3 has 14 residues. The germline gives CDR1 SGHTA, CDR2 FQGTGA. Between the trimmed V and J ends, which lost 1 base and 1 base, there was a span of 5 bases.

The chain recombines TRBV7-2 with TRBJ2-7; TRBD2 might be the D (6 bases). This CDR3 comprises 14 residues. V was trimmed by 5 bases and J by 3 bases, leaving 14 bases between them. The germline V gene has CDR1 SGHTA and CDR2 FQGNSA. CDR3 DNA sequence: TGTGCCAGCAGCGTCCGGGACTCGTACTACGAGCAGTACTTC. This codes for CASSVRDSYYEQYF.

The chain employs TRBV6-6 and TRBJ1-2; perhaps TRBD1 as D (6 bases). Germline V gene sequence: CDR1 MNHNY, CDR2 SVGAGI (reference sequence). The CDR3 sequence is 14 residues long. Deletions cut 4 bases from V and 1 base from J, with 10 bases between. The CDR3 coding sequence is TGTGCCAGCAGTTTCAGGGGAGGTAACTATGGCTACACCTTC. Amino acids: CASSFRGGNYGYTF.

The rearrangement uses TRBV9 and TRBJ2-2; no clear D gene. The CDR3 extends over 13 amino acids. CDR1 is SGDLS and CDR2 is YYNGEE in the germline V gene. Between the trimmed V and J ends, which lost 4 bases and 6 bases, there was a span of 10 bases. The CDR3 region has the DNA TGTGCCAGCAGCCCCAGGAGTCCCGGGGAGCTGTTTTTT. This encodes CASSPRSPGELFF.

V usage is TRBV29-1 and J usage is TRBJ2-5; D not resolved. Per the germline V gene, CDR1 is SQVTM and CDR2 is ANQGSEA. The V gene lost 4 bases and the J gene lost 4 bases, with 10 bases spanning the gap. This CDR3 has 12 residues. CDR3 region: CSVGVGGETQYF. CDR3 nucleotide sequence: TGCAGCGTTGGGGTGGGTGGAGAGACCCAGTACTTC.

This chain links TRBV7-2 with TRBJ2-7, with TRBD2 matching over 8 bases. Trimming at V came to 3 bases and at J to 7 bases, leaving 11 bases not matched to a gene. The CDR3 length is 15 residues. The germline CDR1 and CDR2 sequences are SGHTA and FQGNSA. CDR3 bases: TGTGCCAGCAGCTTGACGGGCAGCGGGAGTGTTGAGCAGTACTTC. It is translated as CASSLTGSGSVEQYF.

The sample holds one count of this clone. The chain is built from TRBV5-1 and TRBJ1-4, with TRBD1 matching 10 bases. Germline values: CDR1 SGHRS, CDR2 YFSETQ. With 4 bases clipped from V and 0 bases from J, the junction kept 6 bases outside the gene matches. The CDR3 spans 17 residues. The CDR3 region is CASSPGQGIATNEKLFF. Written as DNA, the CDR3 is TGCGCCAGCAGCCCGGGACAGGGGATCGCAACTAATGAAAAACTGTTTTTT.

This sequence joins TRBV5-1 and TRBJ1-4; TRBD1 is a possible D gene (5 bases). The V end lost 3 bases, the J end lost 7 bases, and 13 bases lay between the germline ends. Germline-derived CDR1 and CDR2 are SGHRS and YFSETQ. The CDR3 is 14 amino acids. CDR3 nucleotides: TGCGCCAGCAGCTCGGCGGGGGTGGGTGAAAAACTGTTTTTT. Protein sequence: CASSSAGVGEKLFF.